Here is one T cell receptor (beta chain) with its context. These data belong to a study of control samples from healthy donors and cancer patients. The CDR3 length is 13 residues. Germline CDR1 and CDR2: SGHKS and YYEKEE (reference sequence). V was pared by 3 bases and J by 5 bases, with 11 bases between. TCRdb's copy holds only in-frame clones and misses some; the assay was immunoSEQ multiplex PCR. Of some 19,000 clones listed, approximately 80% are singletons. The sequencing input was PBMCs. J is TRBJ1-1 and V is TRBV5-5; tentative D call: TRBD1 (6 bases). This TCR came from a man between 60 and 75 years old with colorectal cancer. The CDR3 sequence: CASSWGQGTEAFF. CDR3 coding DNA: TGTGCCAGCAGCTGGGGGCAGGGGACTGAAGCTTTCTTT.